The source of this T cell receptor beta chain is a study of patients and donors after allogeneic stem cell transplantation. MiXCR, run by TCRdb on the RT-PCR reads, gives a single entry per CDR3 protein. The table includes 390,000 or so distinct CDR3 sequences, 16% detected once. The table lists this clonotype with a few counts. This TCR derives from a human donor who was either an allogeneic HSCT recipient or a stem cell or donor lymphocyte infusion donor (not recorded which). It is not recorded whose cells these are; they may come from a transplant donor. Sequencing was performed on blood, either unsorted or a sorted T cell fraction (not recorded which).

The CDR3 DNA follows: TGCAGTGCTAGACCGGACAGCGATAGCAATCAGCCCCAGCATTTT. This translates into CSARPDSDSNQPQHF. This chain uses TRBV20-1 with TRBJ1-5; TRBD1 might be the D (6 bases). Germline lookup yields CDR1 DFQATT and CDR2 SNEGSKA (reference sequence). This CDR3 contains 15 residues. With 2 bases removed from V and 0 bases from J, the gap between germline ends came to 11 bases.